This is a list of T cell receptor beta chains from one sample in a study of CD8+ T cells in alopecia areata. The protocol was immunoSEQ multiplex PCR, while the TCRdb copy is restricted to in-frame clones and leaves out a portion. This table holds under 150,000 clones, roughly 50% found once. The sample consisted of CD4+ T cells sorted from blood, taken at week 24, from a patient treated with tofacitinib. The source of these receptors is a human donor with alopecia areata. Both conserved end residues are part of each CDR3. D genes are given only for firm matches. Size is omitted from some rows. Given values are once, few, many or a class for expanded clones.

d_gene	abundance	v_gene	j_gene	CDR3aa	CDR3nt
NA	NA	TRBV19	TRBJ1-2	CASTPGPRDGYTF	TGTGCCAGTACCCCCGGGCCCAGGGATGGCTACACCTTC
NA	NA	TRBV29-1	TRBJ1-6	CSVRHRENSPLHF	TGCAGCGTCCGTCACAGGGAGAATTCACCCCTCCACTTT
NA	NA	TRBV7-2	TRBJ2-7	CASSLGSGSAYEQYF	TGTGCCAGCAGCTTAGGGTCAGGGAGCGCTTACGAGCAGTACTTC
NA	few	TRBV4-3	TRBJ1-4	CASSHSKGDYVEKLFF	TGCGCCAGCAGCCACTCCAAGGGGGACTATGTTGAAAAACTGTTTTTT
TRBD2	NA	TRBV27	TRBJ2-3	CASRTFQRGAVDTQYF	TGTGCCAGCAGGACCTTCCAGCGGGGGGCCGTAGATACGCAGTATTTT
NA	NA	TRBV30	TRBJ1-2	CAWNRQQGYGYTF	TGTGCCTGGAACCGCCAACAAGGCTATGGCTACACCTTC
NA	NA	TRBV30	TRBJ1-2	CAWIYSSGNNGYTF	TGTGCCTGGATTTATTCGTCAGGGAACAATGGCTACACCTTC
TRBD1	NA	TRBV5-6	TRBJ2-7	CASSLTTGSEEQYF	TGTGCCAGCAGCTTGACGACAGGGTCGGAGGAGCAGTACTTC
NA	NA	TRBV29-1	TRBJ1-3	CSAGEGRNSGNTIYF	TGCAGCGCCGGGGAAGGGAGGAACTCTGGAAACACCATATATTTT
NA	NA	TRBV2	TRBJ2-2	CASSGQIHTGELFF	TGTGCCAGCAGTGGACAAATTCACACCGGGGAGCTGTTTTTT
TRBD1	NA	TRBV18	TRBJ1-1	CASSPNQDRLNTEAFF	TGTGCCAGCTCACCAAACCAGGACAGGTTGAACACTGAAGCTTTCTTT
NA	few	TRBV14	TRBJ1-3	CASSQWAGPGNTIYF	TGTGCCAGCAGCCAGTGGGCCGGGCCTGGAAACACCATATATTTT
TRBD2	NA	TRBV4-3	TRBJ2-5	CASSQGLADQETQYF	TGCGCCAGCAGCCAAGGACTAGCGGACCAAGAGACCCAGTACTTC
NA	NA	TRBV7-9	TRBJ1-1	CASSLALQNTEAFF	TGTGCCAGCAGCTTAGCGCTCCAGAACACTGAAGCTTTCTTT
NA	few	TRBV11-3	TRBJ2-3	CASSLIGDTQYF	TGTGCCAGCAGCTTAATTGGGGATACGCAGTATTTT
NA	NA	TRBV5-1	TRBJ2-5	CASSLEGRRETQYF	TGCGCCAGCAGCTTGGAAGGGCGGAGAGAGACCCAGTACTTC
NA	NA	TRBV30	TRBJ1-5	CAHGVGGNQPQHF	TGTGCCCATGGAGTTGGGGGGAATCAGCCCCAGCATTTT
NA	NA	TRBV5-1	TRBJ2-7	CASSPDQGPLYF	TGCGCCAGCAGCCCCGATCAGGGACCCCTTTACTTC
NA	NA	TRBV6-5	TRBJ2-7	CASSKPDRIYEQYF	TGTGCCAGCAGTAAGCCGGACAGAATCTACGAGCAGTACTTC
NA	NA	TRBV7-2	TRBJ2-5	CASSLGDQRRQETQYF	TGTGCCAGCAGCTTAGGGGACCAGCGGAGGCAAGAGACCCAGTACTTC
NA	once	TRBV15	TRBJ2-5	CATSRDLRRVGETQYF	TGTGCCACCAGCAGAGATCTTCGGAGAGTCGGGGAGACCCAGTACTTC
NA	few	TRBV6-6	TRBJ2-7	CASTGTSHEQYF	TGTGCCAGCACCGGGACAAGCCACGAGCAGTACTTC
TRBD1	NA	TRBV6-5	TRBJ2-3	CASRSGGNTDTQYF	TGTGCCAGCAGGTCAGGGGGTAACACAGATACGCAGTATTTT
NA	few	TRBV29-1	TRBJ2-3	CSVERDHGDTQYF	TGCAGCGTTGAGCGCGATCATGGGGATACGCAGTATTTT
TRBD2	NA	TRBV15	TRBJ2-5	CATSTPSASGGSHQETQYF	TGTGCCACCAGCACCCCCTCGGCTAGCGGGGGATCCCACCAAGAGACCCAGTACTTC
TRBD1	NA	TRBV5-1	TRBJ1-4	CASSLQGATNEKLFF	TGCGCCAGCAGCTTACAGGGGGCAACTAATGAAAAACTGTTTTTT
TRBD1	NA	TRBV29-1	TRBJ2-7	CSVGRDRPYEQYF	TGCAGCGTCGGTAGGGACAGGCCCTACGAGCAGTACTTC
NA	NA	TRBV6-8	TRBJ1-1	CASSYGRGSGTEAFF	TGTGCCAGCAGTTACGGCAGGGGATCGGGAACTGAAGCTTTCTTT
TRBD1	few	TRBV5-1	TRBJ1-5	CASSLPGQGPLSNQPQHF	TGCGCCAGCAGCCTGCCCGGACAGGGTCCCCTTAGCAATCAGCCCCAGCATTTT
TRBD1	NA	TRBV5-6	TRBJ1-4	CASSYTGGRGEKLFF	TGTGCCAGCAGCTACACAGGGGGCCGGGGTGAAAAACTGTTTTTT
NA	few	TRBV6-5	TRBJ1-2	CASSSRRVGYTF	TGTGCCAGCAGTTCTCGCAGGGTGGGCTACACCTTC
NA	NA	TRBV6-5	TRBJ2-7	CASSPHFTGQYF	TGTGCCAGCAGTCCGCACTTCACCGGGCAGTACTTC
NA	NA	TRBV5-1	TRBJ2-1	CASSLEPGFYEQFF	TGCGCCAGCAGCTTGGAGCCTGGGTTCTATGAGCAGTTCTTC
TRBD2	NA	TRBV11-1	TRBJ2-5	CASSFRLAGGETQYF	TGTGCCAGCAGCTTCAGACTAGCGGGGGGAGAGACCCAGTACTTC
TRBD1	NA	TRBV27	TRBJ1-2	CASSWRTGNGYTF	TGTGCCAGCAGTTGGAGGACAGGGAATGGCTACACCTTC
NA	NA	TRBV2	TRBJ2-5	CASKVESQETQYF	TGTGCCAGCAAGGTGGAGAGTCAAGAGACCCAGTACTTC
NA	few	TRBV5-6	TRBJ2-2	CASSLAGMSNTGELFF	TGTGCCAGCAGCTTAGCAGGGATGAGTAACACCGGGGAGCTGTTTTTT
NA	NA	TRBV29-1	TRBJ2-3	CSVRDWHTDTQYF	TGCAGCGTCCGCGACTGGCACACAGATACGCAGTATTTT
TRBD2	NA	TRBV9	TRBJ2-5	CASSLGLAETQYF	TGTGCCAGCAGCTTGGGACTAGCGGAGACCCAGTACTTC
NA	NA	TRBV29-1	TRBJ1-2	CSVAGWQGSVIGYTF	TGCAGCGTTGCTGGTTGGCAGGGATCCGTTATTGGCTACACCTTC
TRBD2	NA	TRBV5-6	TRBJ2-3	CASSLGPPNSGGTDTQYF	TGTGCCAGCAGCTTGGGGCCGCCGAACAGCGGGGGCACAGATACGCAGTATTTT
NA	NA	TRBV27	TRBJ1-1	CASSLSGGTNTEAFF	TGTGCCAGCAGTTTATCAGGGGGGACAAACACTGAAGCTTTCTTT
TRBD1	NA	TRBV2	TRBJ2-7	CAGSLDRGYEQYF	TGTGCCGGTTCATTGGACAGGGGCTACGAGCAGTACTTC
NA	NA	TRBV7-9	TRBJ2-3	CASSPGLSADTQYF	TGTGCCAGCAGCCCAGGACTATCTGCGGATACGCAGTATTTT
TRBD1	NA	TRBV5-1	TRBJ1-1	CASSLTGGLSTEAFF	TGCGCCAGCAGCTTGACAGGGGGTTTGAGCACTGAAGCTTTCTTT
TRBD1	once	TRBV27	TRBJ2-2	CASSRQGYGGELFF	TGTGCCAGCAGTAGACAGGGGTACGGCGGGGAGCTGTTTTTT
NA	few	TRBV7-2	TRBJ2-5	CASSLAGGRETQYF	TGTGCCAGCAGCTTAGCGGGGGGGCGAGAGACCCAGTACTTC
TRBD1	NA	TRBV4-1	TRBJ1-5	CASSSTSTGFQPQHF	TGCGCCAGCAGCTCGACCTCGACAGGGTTTCAGCCCCAGCATTTT
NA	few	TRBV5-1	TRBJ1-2	CASSPELGNYGYTF	TGCGCCAGCAGCCCGGAGCTGGGGAACTATGGCTACACCTTC
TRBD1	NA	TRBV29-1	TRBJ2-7	CSAELQGTPYEQYF	TGCAGCGCGGAACTACAGGGGACCCCCTACGAGCAGTACTTC
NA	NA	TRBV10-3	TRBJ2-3	CAISEGNGGSDTQYF	TGTGCCATCAGTGAAGGGAATGGTGGTTCGGATACGCAGTATTTT
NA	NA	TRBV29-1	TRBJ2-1	CSVLGREKFF	TGCAGCGTCTTGGGAAGGGAGAAGTTCTTC
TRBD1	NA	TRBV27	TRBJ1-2	CASGTLDRGGYGYTF	TGTGCCAGCGGGACATTGGACAGGGGGGGCTATGGCTACACCTTC